The clone carrying this T cell receptor (beta chain) was seen more than once but under ten times. Its target is not known. The CDR3 length is 15 residues. Germline CDR1 and CDR2: MNHEY and SMNVEV (reference sequence). V was shortened by 3 bases and J by 0 bases, with 6 bases between the two germline ends. This entry comes from a study of T cells after yellow fever vaccination. Whole-study findings and limits: A small proportion of clonotypes was detected in both the CD4 and CD8 compartments. Repertoires obtained by FACS sorting could include abundant clonotypes that entered as contaminants from the bulk population.

TCRdb passed the 5' RACE reads through MiXCR, listing each CDR3 protein once. The profile shows 150,000 to 200,000 distinct CDR3 sequences, around 9.3% of them singletons. This specimen was CD8+ T cells sorted from PBMCs, taken 45 days after the yellow fever booster vaccination. The J gene is TRBJ1-6, the V gene TRBV27; D is unclear. The sequence was collected from a young man who received the YFV17D yellow fever vaccine. The CDR3 sequence: CASSLRVSYNSPLHF. DNA of the CDR3: TGTGCCAGCAGTTTGAGGGTCTCCTATAATTCACCCCTCCACTTT.